In this sample, the clone carrying this T cell receptor (beta chain) turned up a few times. These data belong to a study of cytomegalovirus exposure and HLA in healthy donors. PCR amplification relied on 60 Vbeta primers (plus 13 Jbeta primers). Only in-frame clones appear in the TCRdb table, and some are missing; sequencing was by immunoSEQ multiplex PCR. The table has 150,000 to 200,000 clones, roughly 80% seen once. This CDR3 spans 13 amino acids. Looked up from germline, CDR1 is SGHAT and CDR2 is FQNNGV. Trimming left V 6 bases short and J 2 bases short, with 10 bases between. The sequenced sample consisted of PBMCs. This receptor was identified in a female donor in good health and CMV-seronegative. The chain employs TRBV11-2 and TRBJ2-5; tentatively, D is TRBD2 (5 bases). CDR3 bases: TGTGCCAGCAGTTGGACTCTACAAGAGACCCAGTACTTC. Translation gives CASSWTLQETQYF.